The rows below give T cell receptor beta chains drawn from one sample of a study of STAT3 mutations in large granular lymphocyte leukemia. The repertoire was sequenced with immunoSEQ multiplex PCR; TCRdb's copy has only in-frame clones and lacks some. The table shows 1,500 to 2,500 clones, with around 67% occurring only once. The sample taken for sequencing was peripheral blood mononuclear cells. The receptors shown here come from a man in his 60s with T-cell large granular lymphocyte leukemia. Some clones in this sample may be carry-over from other donors' samples. The CDR3 runs from the conserved cysteine through the conserved F or W. Fields, in order: D gene, V gene, J gene, clone size, CDR3 DNA, CDR3 protein. D genes are given only for firm matches. Clone size is not always given. Where it is, it says once, few, many or a class for expanded clones.

D gene: TRBD1; V gene: TRBV30; J gene: TRBJ1-5; clone size: NA; CDR3 DNA: TGTGCCTGGAACACCAAAGGACAGGGGGTCAATCAGCCCCAGCATTTT; CDR3 protein: CAWNTKGQGVNQPQHF
D gene: NA; V gene: TRBV5-1; J gene: TRBJ2-7; clone size: NA; CDR3 DNA: TGCGCCAGCAGGGGGGGAGTAACAGGAGTCTACGAGCAGTACTTC; CDR3 protein: CASRGGVTGVYEQYF
D gene: NA; V gene: TRBV5-1; J gene: TRBJ2-7; clone size: NA; CDR3 DNA: TGCGCCAGCAGCTTGGGTCGTGCGGAACAGTACTTC; CDR3 protein: CASSLGRAEQYF
D gene: TRBD1; V gene: TRBV25-1; J gene: TRBJ2-4; clone size: NA; CDR3 DNA: TGTGCCAGCAGGGGGACAGGGAAGGCCAAAAACATTCAGTACTTC; CDR3 protein: CASRGTGKAKNIQYF
D gene: NA; V gene: TRBV5-1; J gene: TRBJ2-2; clone size: NA; CDR3 DNA: TGCGCCAGCAGCTTTACCGGATCGAACACCGGGGAGCTGTTTTTT; CDR3 protein: CASSFTGSNTGELFF
D gene: TRBD1; V gene: TRBV4-3; J gene: TRBJ1-5; clone size: NA; CDR3 DNA: TGCGCCAGCAGCCGCGGGACAGGGGGGCAGCCCCAGCATTTT; CDR3 protein: CASSRGTGGQPQHF
D gene: NA; V gene: TRBV13; J gene: TRBJ2-1; clone size: NA; CDR3 DNA: TGTGCCAGCAGCTTAGTAAGGACTGAGCAGTTCTTC; CDR3 protein: CASSLVRTEQFF
D gene: TRBD1; V gene: TRBV29-1; J gene: TRBJ1-2; clone size: NA; CDR3 DNA: TGCAGCGTATCGACAGGGGTTAACTATGGCTACACCTTC; CDR3 protein: CSVSTGVNYGYTF
D gene: NA; V gene: TRBV30; J gene: TRBJ1-5; clone size: NA; CDR3 DNA: TGTGCCTGGACCAGAGGGGGCAATCAGCCCCAGCATTTT; CDR3 protein: CAWTRGGNQPQHF
D gene: NA; V gene: TRBV29-1; J gene: TRBJ2-5; clone size: NA; CDR3 DNA: TGCAGCGTTGAAGAAGGGGAAGAGACCCAGTACTTC; CDR3 protein: CSVEEGEETQYF
D gene: TRBD1; V gene: TRBV7-3; J gene: TRBJ2-3; clone size: NA; CDR3 DNA: TGTGCCAGCAGCTTATACGGGCCCCGGGGACAGGGGAGCACAGATACGCAGTATTTT; CDR3 protein: CASSLYGPRGQGSTDTQYF
D gene: NA; V gene: TRBV30; J gene: TRBJ1-1; clone size: NA; CDR3 DNA: TGTGCCTGGAGTGTACAAGGTGACAGACAAGCTTTCTTT; CDR3 protein: CAWSVQGDRQAFF
D gene: NA; V gene: TRBV12-5; J gene: TRBJ1-4; clone size: NA; CDR3 DNA: TGTGCTAGTGGTTTCCCCCGCGCCTCAACTAATGAAAAACTGTTTTTT; CDR3 protein: CASGFPRASTNEKLFF
D gene: NA; V gene: TRBV5-8; J gene: TRBJ1-3; clone size: NA; CDR3 DNA: TGTGCCAGCAGCTTGGGCCTAGTCTCTGGAAACACCATATATTTT; CDR3 protein: CASSLGLVSGNTIYF
D gene: NA; V gene: TRBV6-6; J gene: TRBJ1-4; clone size: once; CDR3 DNA: TGTGCCAGCAGCCCATTTGGAGGGAATGAAAAACTGTTTTTT; CDR3 protein: CASSPFGGNEKLFF
D gene: NA; V gene: TRBV5-1; J gene: TRBJ1-3; clone size: few; CDR3 DNA: TGCGCCAGCAGTGAGGGCACTGGAAACACCATATATTTT; CDR3 protein: CASSEGTGNTIYF
D gene: NA; V gene: TRBV5-1; J gene: TRBJ2-5; clone size: NA; CDR3 DNA: TGCGCCAGCAGCCGTTGGGAGACCCAGTACTTC; CDR3 protein: CASSRWETQYF
D gene: NA; V gene: TRBV5-1; J gene: TRBJ2-5; clone size: NA; CDR3 DNA: TGCGCCAGCAGCTTTCAGGGGAACCAAGAGACCCAGTACTTC; CDR3 protein: CASSFQGNQETQYF
D gene: NA; V gene: TRBV18; J gene: TRBJ2-5; clone size: NA; CDR3 DNA: TGTGCCAGCTCACCAGAAGAGACCCAGTACTTC; CDR3 protein: CASSPEETQYF
D gene: TRBD1; V gene: TRBV7-2; J gene: TRBJ1-5; clone size: NA; CDR3 DNA: TGTGCCAGCAGCTCCTCCGGGACAGGGGGCCATCAGCCCCAGCATTTT; CDR3 protein: CASSSSGTGGHQPQHF
D gene: NA; V gene: TRBV5-4; J gene: TRBJ1-2; clone size: NA; CDR3 DNA: TGTGCCAGCAGCTCCTCGGGGGGCTGGTACTATGGCTACACCTTC; CDR3 protein: CASSSSGGWYYGYTF
D gene: TRBD2; V gene: TRBV7-3; J gene: TRBJ2-1; clone size: few; CDR3 DNA: TGTGCCAGCAGCTTAAGAGCGGGGGGGCCCAATGAGCAGTTCTTC; CDR3 protein: CASSLRAGGPNEQFF
D gene: NA; V gene: TRBV4-3; J gene: TRBJ1-2; clone size: few; CDR3 DNA: TGCGCCAGCAGCCAATCGAAACCGGGACGGACCTATGGCTACACCTTC; CDR3 protein: CASSQSKPGRTYGYTF
D gene: NA; V gene: TRBV30; J gene: TRBJ1-3; clone size: NA; CDR3 DNA: TGTGCCTGGAGTGAAACGCCTGGAAACACCATATATTTT; CDR3 protein: CAWSETPGNTIYF
D gene: TRBD2; V gene: TRBV7-9; J gene: TRBJ2-7; clone size: NA; CDR3 DNA: TGTGCCAGCAGCTTAACGGCTAGCGGGGGATACGAGCAGTACTTC; CDR3 protein: CASSLTASGGYEQYF
D gene: NA; V gene: TRBV4-3; J gene: TRBJ1-6; clone size: NA; CDR3 DNA: TGCGCCAGCAGCCAAGATCGCCGGTCACCCCTCCACTTT; CDR3 protein: CASSQDRRSPLHF
D gene: TRBD1; V gene: TRBV5-4; J gene: TRBJ1-1; clone size: NA; CDR3 DNA: TGTGCCAGCAGCGTCGGGACAGGGGAGAACACTGAAGCTTTCTTT; CDR3 protein: CASSVGTGENTEAFF
D gene: TRBD1; V gene: TRBV27; J gene: TRBJ2-7; clone size: medium-sized; CDR3 DNA: TGTGCCAGCACCCGCGGCGGGACAGGTGGATCCTACGAGCAGTACTTC; CDR3 protein: CASTRGGTGGSYEQYF
D gene: NA; V gene: TRBV9; J gene: TRBJ1-2; clone size: NA; CDR3 DNA: TGTGCCAGCAGCCTGAGTAACTATGGCTACACCTTC; CDR3 protein: CASSLSNYGYTF
D gene: TRBD1; V gene: TRBV5-1; J gene: TRBJ2-7; clone size: NA; CDR3 DNA: TGCGCCAGCAGCCCGGGACAGGGGGCTTACGAGCAGTACTTC; CDR3 protein: CASSPGQGAYEQYF
D gene: TRBD1; V gene: TRBV10-3; J gene: TRBJ2-7; clone size: few; CDR3 DNA: TGTGCCATCGGGACAGGTACCTACGAGCAGTACTTC; CDR3 protein: CAIGTGTYEQYF
D gene: NA; V gene: TRBV30; J gene: TRBJ1-6; clone size: NA; CDR3 DNA: TGTGCCTGGAGGACTGTGAGCTCCTATAATTCACCCCTCCACTTT; CDR3 protein: CAWRTVSSYNSPLHF
D gene: TRBD1; V gene: TRBV28; J gene: TRBJ1-2; clone size: NA; CDR3 DNA: TGTGCCAGCAGTTTATATGTGGGGGACAGGGGTGGCTACACCTTC; CDR3 protein: CASSLYVGDRGGYTF
D gene: NA; V gene: TRBV4-2; J gene: TRBJ1-4; clone size: NA; CDR3 DNA: TGTGCCAGCAGACAGGGAACAACTAATGAAAAACTGTTTTTT; CDR3 protein: CASRQGTTNEKLFF
D gene: NA; V gene: TRBV12-5; J gene: TRBJ2-7; clone size: NA; CDR3 DNA: TGTGCTAGTGGCCGCGGGACAGACTACGAGCAGTACTTC; CDR3 protein: CASGRGTDYEQYF
D gene: NA; V gene: TRBV9; J gene: TRBJ1-1; clone size: medium-sized; CDR3 DNA: TGTGCCAGCAGCGTAGACGGGGGGCCTGAAGCTTTCTTT; CDR3 protein: CASSVDGGPEAFF
D gene: NA; V gene: TRBV18; J gene: TRBJ2-3; clone size: once; CDR3 DNA: TGTGCCACCCGTCCGTCCGAAACAGATACGCAGTATTTT; CDR3 protein: CATRPSETDTQYF
D gene: TRBD1; V gene: TRBV18; J gene: TRBJ2-7; clone size: NA; CDR3 DNA: TGTGCCAGCTCACCATTCGGACAGGGGAATCCATACGAGCAGTACTTC; CDR3 protein: CASSPFGQGNPYEQYF
D gene: NA; V gene: TRBV27; J gene: TRBJ1-6; clone size: NA; CDR3 DNA: TGTGCCAGCAGTTCAACAGGGCTACTCCTCCACTTT; CDR3 protein: CASSSTGLLLHF
D gene: NA; V gene: TRBV5-4; J gene: TRBJ2-3; clone size: NA; CDR3 DNA: TGTGCCAGCAGCTTGGGCCCCGATGGGGCCATCACAGATACGCAGTATTTT; CDR3 protein: CASSLGPDGAITDTQYF
D gene: NA; V gene: TRBV7-9; J gene: TRBJ1-5; clone size: NA; CDR3 DNA: TGTGCCAGCAGCTTAATGGGCGATCAGCCCCAGCATTTT; CDR3 protein: CASSLMGDQPQHF
D gene: NA; V gene: TRBV10-3; J gene: TRBJ2-2; clone size: few; CDR3 DNA: TGTGCCCACTCGTCCTACGATCTTAGGGCCGGGGAGCTGTTTTTT; CDR3 protein: CAHSSYDLRAGELFF
D gene: TRBD1; V gene: TRBV6-5; J gene: TRBJ1-5; clone size: NA; CDR3 DNA: TGTGCCAGCAGTTACGGAGGACAGGGTAATCAGCCCCAGCATTTT; CDR3 protein: CASSYGGQGNQPQHF
D gene: TRBD1; V gene: TRBV6-5; J gene: TRBJ2-7; clone size: few; CDR3 DNA: TGTGCCAGCAGTTACTGGAAGGTGGACAGGGGGTTAAGGCAGTACTTC; CDR3 protein: CASSYWKVDRGLRQYF
D gene: TRBD1; V gene: TRBV10-3; J gene: TRBJ1-4; clone size: NA; CDR3 DNA: TGTGCCACCCAGACAGGGGGTGACCGTGAAAAACTGTTTTTT; CDR3 protein: CATQTGGDREKLFF
D gene: TRBD1; V gene: TRBV6-5; J gene: TRBJ2-7; clone size: NA; CDR3 DNA: TGTGCCAGCAGTTACGGACAGGGTTGGTACGAGCAGTACTTC; CDR3 protein: CASSYGQGWYEQYF
D gene: TRBD2; V gene: TRBV6-1; J gene: TRBJ2-3; clone size: NA; CDR3 DNA: TGTGCCAGCAGTGAGGGAAGAGCGGGGGATACAGATACGCAGTATTTT; CDR3 protein: CASSEGRAGDTDTQYF
D gene: NA; V gene: TRBV5-1; J gene: TRBJ2-7; clone size: NA; CDR3 DNA: TGCGCCAGCAGCGTAGCAGGGAACTACGAGCAGTACTTC; CDR3 protein: CASSVAGNYEQYF
D gene: NA; V gene: TRBV25-1; J gene: TRBJ2-7; clone size: NA; CDR3 DNA: TGTGCCAGCCCTGACAGTCTCTCCTACGAGCAGTACTTC; CDR3 protein: CASPDSLSYEQYF
D gene: TRBD1; V gene: TRBV30; J gene: TRBJ1-2; clone size: NA; CDR3 DNA: TGTGCCTGGAGTCAGGGGGACTATGGCTACACCTTC; CDR3 protein: CAWSQGDYGYTF